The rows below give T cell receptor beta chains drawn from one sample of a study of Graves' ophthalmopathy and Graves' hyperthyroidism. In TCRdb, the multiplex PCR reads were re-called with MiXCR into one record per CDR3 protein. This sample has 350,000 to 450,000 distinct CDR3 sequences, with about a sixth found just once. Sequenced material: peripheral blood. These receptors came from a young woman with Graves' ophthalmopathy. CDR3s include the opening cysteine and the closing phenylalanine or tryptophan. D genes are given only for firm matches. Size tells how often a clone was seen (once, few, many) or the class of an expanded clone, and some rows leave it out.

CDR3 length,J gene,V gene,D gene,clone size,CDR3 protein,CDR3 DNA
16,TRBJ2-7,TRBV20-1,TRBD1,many,CSAQTGTGVQRYEQYF,TGCAGTGCCCAAACCGGGACAGGGGTTCAGCGGTACGAGCAGTACTTC
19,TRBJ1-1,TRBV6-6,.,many,CASSPSGFGVGELNTEAFF,TGTGCCAGCAGTCCCTCCGGGTTTGGGGTAGGCGAATTGAACACTGAAGCTTTCTTT
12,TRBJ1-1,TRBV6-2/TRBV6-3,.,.,CASRPTLTEAFF,TGTGCCAGCAGACCCACCCTTACTGAAGCTTTCTTT
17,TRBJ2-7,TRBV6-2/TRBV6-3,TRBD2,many,CASSRSPSGIITYEQYF,TGTGCCAGCAGCCGATCCCCTAGCGGGATTATCACCTACGAGCAGTACTTC
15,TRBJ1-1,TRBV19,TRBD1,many,CASSINHRGWTEAFF,TGTGCCAGTAGTATCAACCACAGGGGCTGGACTGAAGCTTTCTTT
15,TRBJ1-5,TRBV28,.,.,CASTFKSGGNQPQHF,TGTGCCAGCACCTTCAAATCTGGGGGGAATCAGCCCCAGCATTTT
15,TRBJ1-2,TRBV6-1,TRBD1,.,CASSPARDRRYGYTF,TGTGCCAGCAGTCCTGCCCGGGACAGGCGATATGGCTACACCTTC
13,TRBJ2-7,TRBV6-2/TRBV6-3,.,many,CAGRGSASYEQYF,TGTGCCGGAAGAGGGAGCGCGAGCTACGAGCAGTACTTC
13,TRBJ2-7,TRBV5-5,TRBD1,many,CASSFPGQNEQYF,TGTGCCAGCAGCTTCCCGGGACAGAACGAGCAGTACTTC
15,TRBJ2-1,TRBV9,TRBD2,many,CASTIYGTSFSEQFF,TGTGCCAGCACCATATATGGGACTAGCTTCTCTGAGCAGTTCTTC
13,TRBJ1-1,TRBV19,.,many,CASSIEMNTEAFF,TGTGCCAGTAGTATAGAGATGAACACTGAAGCTTTCTTT
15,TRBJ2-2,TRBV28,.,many,CASKQAGANTGELFF,TGTGCCAGCAAGCAAGCGGGTGCGAACACCGGGGAGCTGTTTTTT
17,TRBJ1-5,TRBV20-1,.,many,CSASPNLPGVSNQPQHF,TGCAGTGCTAGCCCGAATCTGCCAGGGGTAAGCAATCAGCCCCAGCATTTT
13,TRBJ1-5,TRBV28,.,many,CASSWDYNQPQHF,TGTGCCAGCAGTTGGGATTACAATCAGCCCCAGCATTTT
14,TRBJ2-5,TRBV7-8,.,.,CASSLVGVEETQYF,TGTGCCAGCAGCTTAGTGGGGGTTGAAGAGACCCAGTACTTC
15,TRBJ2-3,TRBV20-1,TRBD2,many,CSARVPGLGDDTQYF,TGCAGTGCGAGGGTCCCGGGACTAGGGGATGATACGCAGTATTTT
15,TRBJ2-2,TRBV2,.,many,CASSDTEGPSGELFF,TGTGCCAGCAGTGACACGGAAGGTCCCTCCGGGGAGCTGTTTTTT
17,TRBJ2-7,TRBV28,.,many,CASSLRPGVSFAYEQYF,TGTGCCAGCAGTTTACGGCCGGGAGTTTCTTTTGCCTACGAGCAGTACTTC
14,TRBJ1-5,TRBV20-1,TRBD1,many,CSVLGQGLDQPQHF,TGCAGTGTTTTGGGACAGGGGCTTGATCAGCCCCAGCATTTT
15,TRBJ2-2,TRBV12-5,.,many,CASGLGGGSTGELFF,TGTGCTAGTGGTTTGGGTGGGGGAAGCACCGGGGAGCTGTTTTTT
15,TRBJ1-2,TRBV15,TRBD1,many,CATSRGGTGGYGYTF,TGTGCCACCAGCAGAGGTGGGACAGGGGGCTATGGCTACACCTTC
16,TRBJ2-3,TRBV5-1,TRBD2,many,CASSSAAGGPPDTQYF,TGCGCCAGCAGCTCAGCAGCGGGGGGGCCTCCAGATACGCAGTATTTT
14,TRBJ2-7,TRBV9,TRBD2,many,CASSAKEVMTSRHF,TGTGCCAGCAGCGCAAAGGAGGTGATGACTAGCCGGCACTTC
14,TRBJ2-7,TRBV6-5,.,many,CASSYAKDAYEQYF,TGTGCCAGCAGTTACGCCAAGGACGCCTACGAGCAGTACTTC
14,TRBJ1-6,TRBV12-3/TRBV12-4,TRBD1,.,CASAGGPEGSPLHF,TGTGCCAGCGCAGGGGGTCCTGAGGGTTCACCCCTCCACTTT
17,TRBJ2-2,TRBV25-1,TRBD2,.,CASSGLLAGAPTGELFF,TGTGCCAGCAGTGGACTGCTAGCGGGAGCGCCCACCGGGGAGCTGTTTTTT
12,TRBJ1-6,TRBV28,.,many,CASSLAIQPLHF,TGTGCCAGCAGTTTGGCAATTCAACCCCTCCACTTT
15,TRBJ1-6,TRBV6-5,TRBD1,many,CASSSAHRGYSPLHF,TGTGCCAGCAGTTCCGCGCACAGGGGGTACTCACCCCTCCACTTT
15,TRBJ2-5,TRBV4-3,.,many,CASSQDITIKETQYF,TGCGCCAGCAGCCAAGATATAACGATCAAAGAGACCCAGTACTTC